This TCR beta chain was recovered during a study of T cell changes during pregnancy in multiple sclerosis. Method: immunoSEQ multiplex PCR; TCRdb's copy keeps in-frame clones and lacks some. The table includes about 120,000 clones, roughly 92% detected once. The germline gives CDR1 SGHTA, CDR2 FQGNSA. V lost 5 bases, J lost 2 bases, and 12 bases stayed unmatched. The CDR3 totals 18 residues. J is TRBJ2-2 and V is TRBV7-2, with TRBD2 identical over 9 bases. The receptor was derived from a female donor with multiple sclerosis, enrolled in a pregnancy study. The sequencing here drew on peripheral blood, taken before pregnancy. The CDR3 loop is CASSPRDSGSPNTGELFF. The CDR3 DNA follows: TGTGCCAGCAGCCCCAGGGATAGCGGGAGCCCCAACACCGGGGAGCTGTTTTTT.